This T cell receptor (beta chain) originates from a study of blood T cell repertoires in COVID-19. Overall study: Specimens from acute and convalescent COVID-19 originated in the United States, Italy and Spain. Sources were T cells, B-cell-depleted T cells, or PBMCs; the material itself was cDNA or gDNA.

Germline V lookup: CDR1 KGHSH, CDR2 LQKENI. Trimming took 3 bases from V and 9 from J; bases not matched to a gene: 8. The CDR3 contains 14 residues. Under the authors' procedure: Reference gene primer amplification yielded estimated nucleated cell counts. Libraries were prepared by immunoSEQ multiplex PCR; TCRdb keeps only in-frame clonotypes and omits some of them. V, J and clone size are those of that table, while D and trimming were read from the DNA. The table includes around 100,000 clones, 80% to 95% detected once. The receptor comes from a man between 50 and 59 years old with active COVID-19. Sample: peripheral blood. V usage is TRBV18 and J usage is TRBJ2-1, with 7 bases lining up with TRBD1. The CDR3, as DNA: TGTGCCAGCTCACCTCAAAAACAGGGGAGTGAGCAGTTCTTC. Protein: CASSPQKQGSEQFF.